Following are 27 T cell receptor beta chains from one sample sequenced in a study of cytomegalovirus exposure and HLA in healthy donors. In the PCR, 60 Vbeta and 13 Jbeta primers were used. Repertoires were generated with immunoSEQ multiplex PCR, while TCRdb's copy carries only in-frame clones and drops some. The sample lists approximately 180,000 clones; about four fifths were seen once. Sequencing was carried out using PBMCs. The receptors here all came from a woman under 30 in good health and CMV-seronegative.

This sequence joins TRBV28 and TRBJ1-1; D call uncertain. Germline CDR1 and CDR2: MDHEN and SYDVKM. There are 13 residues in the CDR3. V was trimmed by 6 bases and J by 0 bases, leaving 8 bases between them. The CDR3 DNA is TGTGCCAGCAGATGGGAGATGAACACTGAAGCTTTCTTT. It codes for CASRWEMNTEAFF.

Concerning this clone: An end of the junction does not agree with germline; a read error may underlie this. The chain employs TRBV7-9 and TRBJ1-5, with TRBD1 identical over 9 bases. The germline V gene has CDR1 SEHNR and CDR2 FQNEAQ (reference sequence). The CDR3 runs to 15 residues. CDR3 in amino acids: CSSSLGDRVNQPQHF. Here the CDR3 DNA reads TGTTCCAGCAGCTTAGGGGACAGGGTGAATCAGCCCCAGCATTTT.

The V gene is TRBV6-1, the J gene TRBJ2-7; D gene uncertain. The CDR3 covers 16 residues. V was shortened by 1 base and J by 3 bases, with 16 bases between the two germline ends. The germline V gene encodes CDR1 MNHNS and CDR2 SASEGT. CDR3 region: CASSEEAAVENYEQYF. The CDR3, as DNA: TGTGCCAGCAGTGAAGAGGCGGCCGTGGAAAACTACGAGCAGTACTTC.

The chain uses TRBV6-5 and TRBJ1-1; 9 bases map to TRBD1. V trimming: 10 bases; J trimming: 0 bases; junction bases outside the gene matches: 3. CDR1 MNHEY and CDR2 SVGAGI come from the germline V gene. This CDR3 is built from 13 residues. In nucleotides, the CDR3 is TGTGCCACCAGGGACAGGGTGAACACTGAAGCTTTCTTT. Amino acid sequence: CATRDRVNTEAFF.

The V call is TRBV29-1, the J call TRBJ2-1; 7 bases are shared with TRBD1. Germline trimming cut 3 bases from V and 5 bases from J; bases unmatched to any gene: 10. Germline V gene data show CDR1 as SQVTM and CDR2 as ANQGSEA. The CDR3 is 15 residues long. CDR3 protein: CSVDEGATLDNEQFF. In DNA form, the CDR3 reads TGCAGCGTTGATGAGGGGGCCACTCTCGACAATGAGCAGTTCTTC.

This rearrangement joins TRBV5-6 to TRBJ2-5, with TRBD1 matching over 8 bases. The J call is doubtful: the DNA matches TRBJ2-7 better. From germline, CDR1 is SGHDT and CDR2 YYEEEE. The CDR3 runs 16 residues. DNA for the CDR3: TGTGCCAGCAGCTTCTCCTTGGGCAGGGGGCGATACGAGCAGTACTTC. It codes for CASSFSLGRGRYEQYF.

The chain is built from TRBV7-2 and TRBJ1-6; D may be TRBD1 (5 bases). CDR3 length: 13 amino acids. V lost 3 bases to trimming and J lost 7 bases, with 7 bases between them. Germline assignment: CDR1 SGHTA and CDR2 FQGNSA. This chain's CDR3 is CASSFDRNSPLHF. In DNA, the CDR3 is TGTGCCAGCAGCTTCGACAGAAATTCACCCCTCCACTTT.

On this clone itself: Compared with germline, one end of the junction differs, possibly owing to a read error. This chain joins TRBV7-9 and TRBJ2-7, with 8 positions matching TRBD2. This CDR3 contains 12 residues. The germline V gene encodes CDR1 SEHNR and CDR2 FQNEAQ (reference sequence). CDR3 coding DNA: TGTTCCAGCAGACCCTTAGCGGGAGAGCAGTACTTC. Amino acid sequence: CSSRPLAGEQYF. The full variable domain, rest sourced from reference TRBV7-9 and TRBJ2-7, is DTGVSQNPRHKITKRGQNVTFRCDPISEHNRLYWYRQTLGQGPEFLTYFQNEAQLEKSRLLSDRFSAERPKGSFSTLEIQRTEQGDSAMYLCSSRPLAGEQYFGPGTRLTVT.

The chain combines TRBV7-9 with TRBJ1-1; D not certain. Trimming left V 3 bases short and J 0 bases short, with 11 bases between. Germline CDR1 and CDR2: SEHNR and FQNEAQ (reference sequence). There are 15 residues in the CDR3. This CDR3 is CASSFVGEMNTEAFF. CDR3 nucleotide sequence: TGTGCCAGCAGCTTTGTCGGGGAGATGAACACTGAAGCTTTCTTT.

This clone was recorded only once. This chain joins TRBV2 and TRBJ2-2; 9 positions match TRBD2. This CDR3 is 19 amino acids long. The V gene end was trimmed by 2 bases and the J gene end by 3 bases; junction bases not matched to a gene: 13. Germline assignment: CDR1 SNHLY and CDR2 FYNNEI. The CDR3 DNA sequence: TGTGCCAGCAGTGAAATGAGCCTAGCGGGAATTGCCGACACCGGGGAGCTGTTTTTT. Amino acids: CASSEMSLAGIADTGELFF.

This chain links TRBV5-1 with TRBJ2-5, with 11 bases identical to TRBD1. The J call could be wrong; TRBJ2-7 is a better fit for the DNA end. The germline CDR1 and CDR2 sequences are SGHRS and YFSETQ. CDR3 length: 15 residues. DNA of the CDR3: TGCGCCAGCAGCGAATGGGACAGGGGGTCTAACGAGCAGTACTTC. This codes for CASSEWDRGSNEQYF.

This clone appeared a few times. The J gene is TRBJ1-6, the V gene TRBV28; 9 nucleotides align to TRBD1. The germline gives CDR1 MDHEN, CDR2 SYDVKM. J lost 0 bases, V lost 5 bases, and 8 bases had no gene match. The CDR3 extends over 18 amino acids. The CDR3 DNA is TGTGCCAGCAGTCCCCCGACAGGGGGTAGCTCCTATAATTCACCCCTCCACTTT. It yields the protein CASSPPTGGSSYNSPLHF.

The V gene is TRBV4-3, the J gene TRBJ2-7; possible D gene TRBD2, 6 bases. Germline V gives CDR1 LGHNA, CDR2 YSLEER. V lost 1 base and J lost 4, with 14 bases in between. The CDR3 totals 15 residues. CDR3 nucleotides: TGCGCCAGCAGCCAAGCTCCGGGACTCAAATACGAGCAGTACGTC. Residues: CASSQAPGLKYEQYV.

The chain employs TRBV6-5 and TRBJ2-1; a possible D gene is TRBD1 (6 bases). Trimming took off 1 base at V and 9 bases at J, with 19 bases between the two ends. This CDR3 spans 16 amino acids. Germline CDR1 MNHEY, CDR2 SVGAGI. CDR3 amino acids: CASSYFQGTGIGEQFF. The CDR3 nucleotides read TGTGCCAGCAGTTACTTTCAGGGGACCGGGATAGGTGAGCAGTTCTTC.

The CDR3 region has the DNA TGTGCCAGCAGCAAGACCGGACAGGGCTTTCAGCCCCAGCATTTT. This gives the protein CASSKTGQGFQPQHF. The chain uses TRBV5-6 and TRBJ1-5, with 8 bases lining up with TRBD1. CDR1 and CDR2 (germline): SGHDT, YYEEEE. V shed 4 bases and J 6 bases; nucleotides not matched to a gene: 9. The CDR3 has 15 amino acids.

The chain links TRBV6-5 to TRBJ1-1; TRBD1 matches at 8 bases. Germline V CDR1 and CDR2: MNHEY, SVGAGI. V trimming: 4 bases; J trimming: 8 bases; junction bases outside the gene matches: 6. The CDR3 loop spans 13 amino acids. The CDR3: CASSSSDRGEAFF. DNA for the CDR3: TGTGCCAGCAGTTCCAGTGACAGGGGAGAAGCTTTCTTT.

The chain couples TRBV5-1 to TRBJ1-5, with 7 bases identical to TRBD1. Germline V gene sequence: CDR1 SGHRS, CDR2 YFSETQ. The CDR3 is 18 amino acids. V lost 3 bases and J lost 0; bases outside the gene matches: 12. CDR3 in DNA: TGCGCCAGCAGCTCTCAGGGACAGCCTTTCGTTAGCAATCAGCCCCAGCATTTT. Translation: CASSSQGQPFVSNQPQHF.

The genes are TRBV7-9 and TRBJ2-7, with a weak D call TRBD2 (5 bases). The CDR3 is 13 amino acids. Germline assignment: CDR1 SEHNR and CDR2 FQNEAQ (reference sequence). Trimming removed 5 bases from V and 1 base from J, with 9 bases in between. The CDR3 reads CASSADLSYEQYV. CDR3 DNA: TGTGCCAGCAGCGCGGACTTATCCTACGAGCAGTACGTC.

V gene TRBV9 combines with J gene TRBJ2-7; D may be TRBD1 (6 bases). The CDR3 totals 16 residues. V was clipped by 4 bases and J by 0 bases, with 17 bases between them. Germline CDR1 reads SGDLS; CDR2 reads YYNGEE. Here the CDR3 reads CASSLSPVDSSYEQYF. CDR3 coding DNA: TGTGCCAGCAGCTTGAGCCCCGTGGACAGCTCCTACGAGCAGTACTTC. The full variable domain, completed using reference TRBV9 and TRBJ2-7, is DSGVTQTPKHLITATGQRVTLRCSPRSGDLSVYWYQQSLDQGLQFLIQYYNGEERAKGNILERFSAQQFPDLHSELNLSSLELGDSALYFCASSLSPVDSSYEQYFGPGTRLTVT.

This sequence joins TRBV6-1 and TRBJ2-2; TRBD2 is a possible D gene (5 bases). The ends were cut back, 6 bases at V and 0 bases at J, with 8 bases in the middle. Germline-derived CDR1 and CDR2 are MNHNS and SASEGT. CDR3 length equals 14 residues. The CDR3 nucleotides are TGTGCCAGCAGGGTAGCGACGAACACCGGGGAGCTGTTTTTT. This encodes CASRVATNTGELFF.

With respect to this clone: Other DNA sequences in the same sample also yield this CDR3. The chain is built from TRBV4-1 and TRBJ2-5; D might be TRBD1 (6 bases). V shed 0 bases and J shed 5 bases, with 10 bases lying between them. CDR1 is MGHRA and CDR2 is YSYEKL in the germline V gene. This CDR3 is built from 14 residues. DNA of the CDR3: TGCGCCAGCAGCCAAGATTTGAGGGGGGAGACCCAGTACTTC. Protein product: CASSQDLRGETQYF.

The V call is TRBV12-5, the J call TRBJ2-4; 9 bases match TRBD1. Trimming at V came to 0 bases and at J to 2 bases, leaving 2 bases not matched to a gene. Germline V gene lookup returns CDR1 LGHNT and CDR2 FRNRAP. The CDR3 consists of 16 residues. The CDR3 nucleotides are TGTGCTAGTGGTTTGGTAACAGGGGGCCCCAAAAACATTCAGTACTTC. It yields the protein CASGLVTGGPKNIQYF.

In nucleotides, the CDR3 is TGTGCCAGCAGCTTGTCGAGCGGAGAGCAGTTCTTC. It codes for CASSLSSGEQFF. V is TRBV4-2 and J is TRBJ2-1, with D perhaps matching TRBD2 (5 bases). The CDR3 has 12 residues. With 5 bases removed from V and 10 bases from J, the gap between germline ends came to 12 bases. Looked up from germline, CDR1 is LGHNA and CDR2 is YNFKEQ.

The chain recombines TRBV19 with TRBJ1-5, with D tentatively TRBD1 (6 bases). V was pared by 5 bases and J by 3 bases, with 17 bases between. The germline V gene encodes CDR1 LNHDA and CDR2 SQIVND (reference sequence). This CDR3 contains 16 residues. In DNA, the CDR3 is TGTGCCAGTAGTGGAGGATCACAGGGAGTCAATCAGCCCCAGCATTTT. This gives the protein CASSGGSQGVNQPQHF.

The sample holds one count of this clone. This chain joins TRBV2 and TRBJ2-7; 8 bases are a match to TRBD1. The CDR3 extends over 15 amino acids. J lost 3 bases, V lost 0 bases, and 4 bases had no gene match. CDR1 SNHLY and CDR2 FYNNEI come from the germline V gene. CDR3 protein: CASSEANRGYYEQYF. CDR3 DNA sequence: TGTGCCAGCAGTGAAGCAAACAGGGGGTACTACGAGCAGTACTTC.

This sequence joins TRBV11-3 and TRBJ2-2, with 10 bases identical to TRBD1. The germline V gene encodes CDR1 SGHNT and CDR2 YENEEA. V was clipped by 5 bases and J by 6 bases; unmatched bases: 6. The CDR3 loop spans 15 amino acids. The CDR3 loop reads CASSARTGGAGELFF. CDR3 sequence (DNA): TGTGCCAGCAGCGCCCGGACAGGGGGGGCCGGGGAGCTGTTTTTT.

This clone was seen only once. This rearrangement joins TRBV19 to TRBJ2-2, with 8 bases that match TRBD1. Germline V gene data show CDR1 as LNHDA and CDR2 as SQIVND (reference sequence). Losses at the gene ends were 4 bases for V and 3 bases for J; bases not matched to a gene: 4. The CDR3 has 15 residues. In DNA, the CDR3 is TGTGCCAGTAGTACACCGGGACAGGACACCGGGGAGCTGTTTTTT. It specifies CASSTPGQDTGELFF. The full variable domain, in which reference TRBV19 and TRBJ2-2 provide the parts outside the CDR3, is DGGITQSPKYLFRKEGQNVTLSCEQNLNHDAMYWYRQDPGQGLRLIYYSQIVNDFQKGDIAEGYSVSREKKESFPLTVTSAQKNPTAFYLCASSTPGQDTGELFFGEGSRLTVL.